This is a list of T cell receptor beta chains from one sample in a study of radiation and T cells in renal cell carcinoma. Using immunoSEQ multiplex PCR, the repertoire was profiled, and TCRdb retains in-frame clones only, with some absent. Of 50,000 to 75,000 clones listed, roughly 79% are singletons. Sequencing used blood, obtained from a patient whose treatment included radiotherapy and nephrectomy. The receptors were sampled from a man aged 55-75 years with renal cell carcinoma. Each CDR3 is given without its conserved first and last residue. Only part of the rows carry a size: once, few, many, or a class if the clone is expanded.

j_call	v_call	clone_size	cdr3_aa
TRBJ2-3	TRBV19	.	ASSIPAGTTRDTQY
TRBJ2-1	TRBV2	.	ASSEIARDNEQF
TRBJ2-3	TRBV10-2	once	ASPPPAEPSTDTQY
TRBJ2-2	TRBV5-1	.	ASSLDSARGTGELF
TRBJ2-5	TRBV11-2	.	ASSSSRLADFQETQY
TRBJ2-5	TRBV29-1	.	SVSVPPGQRAETQY
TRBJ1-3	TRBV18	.	ASSPGQAGFSGNTIY
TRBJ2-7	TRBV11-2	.	ASSFTGGGYEQY
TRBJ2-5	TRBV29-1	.	SVDAGETQY
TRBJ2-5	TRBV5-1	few	ASSLDGTSIETQY
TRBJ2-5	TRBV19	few	ASKRTSGGDRETQY
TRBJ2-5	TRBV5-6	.	ASSLRLAGEETQY